The T cell receptor beta chain described here comes from a study of beta chain features in type 1 diabetes. Notes on the study in general: A possible short-template PCR bias applies equally to patients and controls. Across all four CD4+ subsets, people with type 1 diabetes showed modestly shorter TCRB CDR3s.

The authors reverse transcribed all of the isolated RNA, so sequencing captured expressed TCRB transcripts. Clones were sequenced by immunoSEQ multiplex PCR, and TCRdb holds only the in-frame ones, with some missing. Of under 250,000 clones in the sample, about 15% were seen once. This clone showed up just a few times. Its antigen is not identified. The CDR3 contains 20 residues. CDR1 and CDR2 from the germline V gene are MGHRA and YSYEKL. The junction had 13 bases not matched to a gene; V was cut back by 0 bases and J by 0 bases. The collection from each donor was one heparinised blood draw averaging about 116 mL. Staining for CD45RO/CCR7/CD25/CD127/CD95/CD27 allowed sorting of CD4+ naive, central memory, regulatory and stem cell-like memory cells. Purity of each sorted population was above 98%.

This chain connects TRBV4-1 to TRBJ2-1; 8 positions match TRBD2. This TCR came from a man aged 25 to 40 with type 1 diabetes. Sequences were obtained from naive CD4+ T cells from blood. The CDR3 protein is CASSQDKRPGLASSYNEQFF. The CDR3 DNA reads as TGCGCCAGCAGCCAAGATAAAAGGCCAGGACTAGCAAGCTCCTACAATGAGCAGTTCTTC.